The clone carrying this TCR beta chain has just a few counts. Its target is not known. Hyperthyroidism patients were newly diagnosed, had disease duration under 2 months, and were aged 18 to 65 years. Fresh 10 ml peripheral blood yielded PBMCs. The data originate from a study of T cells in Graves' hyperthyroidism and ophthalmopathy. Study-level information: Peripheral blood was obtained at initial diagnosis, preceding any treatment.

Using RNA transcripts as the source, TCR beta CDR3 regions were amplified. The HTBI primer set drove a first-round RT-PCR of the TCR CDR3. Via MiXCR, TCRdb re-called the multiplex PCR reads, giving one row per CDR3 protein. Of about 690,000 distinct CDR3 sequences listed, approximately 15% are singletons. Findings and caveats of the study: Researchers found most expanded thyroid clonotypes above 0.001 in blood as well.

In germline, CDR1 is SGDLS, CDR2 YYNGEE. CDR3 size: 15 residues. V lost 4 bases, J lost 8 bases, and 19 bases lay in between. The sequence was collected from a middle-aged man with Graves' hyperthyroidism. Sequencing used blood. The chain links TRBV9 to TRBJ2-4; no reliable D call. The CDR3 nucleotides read TGTGCCAGCAGCTCCGAGGCTAGTAAAGAAGACATTCAGTACTTC. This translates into CASSSEASKEDIQYF.